These 26 T cell receptor beta chains were sequenced from one sample in a study of cytomegalovirus exposure and HLA in healthy donors. The PCR used 60 Vbeta and 13 Jbeta primers. Assay: immunoSEQ multiplex PCR; the TCRdb copy retains only in-frame clones and omits some. The data contain under 200,000 clones, around 84% of them seen just once; the ten biggest clones take up 1.9%. The material sequenced was PBMCs. All receptors come from a man aged 18 to 35 in good health and CMV-seronegative.

The chain joins TRBV7-9 to TRBJ2-1; 13 bases align to TRBD2. Germline loops: CDR1 SEHNR, CDR2 FQNEAQ (reference sequence). The CDR3 consists of 16 residues. V was pared by 8 bases and J by 6 bases, with 10 bases of the junction left unmatched. The CDR3 coding sequence is TGTGCCAGCGGGAGTCGGACTAGCGGGAGTGGCAATGAGCAGTTCTTC. Its protein is CASGSRTSGSGNEQFF. Drawing the rest from reference TRBV7-9 and TRBJ2-1, the complete variable domain is DTGVSQNPRHKITKRGQNVTFRCDPISEHNRLYWYRQTLGQGPEFLTYFQNEAQLEKSRLLSDRFSAERPKGSFSTLEIQRTEQGDSAMYLCASGSRTSGSGNEQFFGPGTRLTVL.

V and J are TRBV28 and TRBJ1-2; D perhaps matches TRBD1 (6 bases). This CDR3 has 14 amino acids. The V end lost 7 bases, the J end lost 4 bases, and 16 bases lay between the germline ends. Looked up from germline, CDR1 is MDHEN and CDR2 is SYDVKM. The CDR3 nucleotides read TGTGCCAGCATCGCGCCGGGGGGGGCCTATGGCTACACCTTC. Its protein product is CASIAPGGAYGYTF.

The V call is TRBV4-1, the J call TRBJ2-7; TRBD1 matches 8 bases. Losses at the gene ends were 6 bases for V and 9 bases for J; bases not matched to a gene: 10. Germline CDR1 and CDR2: MGHRA and YSYEKL. The CDR3 loop spans 13 amino acids. The DNA of the CDR3 is TGCGCCAGCAGTCTCCAGACAGGGGAAGTGCAGTACTTC. Amino acids: CASSLQTGEVQYF.

A single count supports this clone. V usage is TRBV7-2 and J usage is TRBJ2-2; unclear D gene. This CDR3 has 13 amino acids. The germline gives CDR1 SGHTA, CDR2 FQGNSA. Trimming cost V 3 bases and J 8 bases, with 10 bases left between them. The CDR3 coding sequence is TGTGCCAGCAGCTTTCTCAACGAGGGGGAGCTGTTTTTT. Its translation: CASSFLNEGELFF.

CDR3 sequence: CASSLRGPGKNIQYF. Here the CDR3 DNA reads TGTGCCAGCAGCCTCCGTGGGCCCGGCAAAAACATTCAGTACTTC. The genes are TRBV7-2 and TRBJ2-4; D not resolved. The CDR3 spans 15 residues. Trimming took 5 bases from V and 3 from J, leaving 14 bases between them. Germline-derived CDR1 and CDR2 are SGHTA and FQGNSA.

This clone was counted once. The chain combines TRBV5-4 with TRBJ1-3; TRBD1 might be the D (5 bases). This CDR3 is 16 amino acids long. Per the germline V gene, CDR1 is SGHNT and CDR2 is YYREEE (reference sequence). V was cut by 0 bases and J by 0 bases, with 10 bases left in between. The CDR3 coding sequence is TGTGCCAGCAGCTTGGAACAGGATAACTCTGGAAACACCATATATTTT. Translating gives CASSLEQDNSGNTIYF.

This chain joins TRBV19 and TRBJ2-7; 7 nucleotides line up with TRBD1. Germline CDR1 is LNHDA and CDR2 is SQIVND (reference sequence). V lost 7 bases and J lost 1; bases outside the gene matches: 7. CDR3 length: 14 amino acids. CDR3 sequence reads: CASTAGTASYEQYF. The CDR3 nucleotides read TGTGCCAGTACCGCCGGGACAGCTTCCTACGAGCAGTACTTC.

The V call is TRBV5-1, the J call TRBJ2-7, with D maybe TRBD1 (5 bases). Germline-derived CDR1 and CDR2 are SGHRS and YFSETQ. V lost 4 bases and J lost 2, with 16 bases in between. The CDR3 is 15 amino acids. Here the CDR3 DNA reads TGCGCCAGCAGCCCAGGACACGGGCGTGCCTACGAGCAGTACTTC. Translated: CASSPGHGRAYEQYF. Drawing the rest from reference TRBV5-1 and TRBJ2-7, the complete variable domain is KAGVTQTPRYLIKTRGQQVTLSCSPISGHRSVSWYQQTPGQGLQFLFEYFSETQRNKGNFPGRFSGRQFSNSRSEMNVSTLELGDSALYLCASSPGHGRAYEQYFGPGTRLTVT.

CDR3 region: CASSYSRSSNQPQHF. As DNA, the CDR3 is TGTGCCAGCAGTTACTCGAGGAGTAGCAATCAGCCCCAGCATTTT. This chain connects TRBV6-5 to TRBJ1-5, with D unclear. Trimming took 0 bases from V and 0 from J, leaving 6 bases between them. The CDR3 contains 15 residues. CDR1 and CDR2 (germline): MNHEY, SVGAGI.

The gene calls are TRBV25-1 and TRBJ2-1; D possibly corresponds to TRBD2 (7 bases). Trimming shortened V by 5 bases and J by 9 bases, and 14 bases separated the two germline ends. The length of the CDR3 is 13 residues. Per the germline V gene, CDR1 is MGHDK and CDR2 is SYGVNS. CDR3 residues: CASSPGLQGEQFF. CDR3 sequence (DNA): TGTGCCAGCAGTCCGGGACTACAGGGTGAGCAGTTCTTC. Variable domain in full (rest from reference TRBV25-1 and TRBJ2-1): EADIYQTPRYLVIGTGKKITLECSQTMGHDKMYWYQQDPGMELHLIHYSYGVNSTEKGDLSSESTVSRIRTEHFPLTLESARPSHTSQYLCASSPGLQGEQFFGPGTRLTVL.

The genes are TRBV15 and TRBJ2-2; weak D call: TRBD1 (5 bases). CDR1 is LNHNV, CDR2 YYDKDF, per germline (reference sequence). The CDR3 runs 15 residues. V lost 0 bases and J lost 3, with 8 bases in between. CDR3 nucleotide sequence: TGTGCCACCAGCAGAGAGGACATCCACACCGGGGAGCTGTTTTTT. It yields the protein CATSREDIHTGELFF.

This clone has only a few counts. The rearrangement uses TRBV19 and TRBJ2-7; possible D gene TRBD2, 6 bases. V was clipped by 4 bases and J by 2 bases, with 15 bases between them. Germline lookup yields CDR1 LNHDA and CDR2 SQIVND (reference sequence). This CDR3 contains 15 residues. The CDR3 here is CASSRARTGAYEQYF. The CDR3 DNA sequence: TGTGCCAGTAGTAGAGCTAGAACGGGAGCCTACGAGCAGTACTTC. The full variable domain, completed using reference TRBV19 and TRBJ2-7, is DGGITQSPKYLFRKEGQNVTLSCEQNLNHDAMYWYRQDPGQGLRLIYYSQIVNDFQKGDIAEGYSVSREKKESFPLTVTSAQKNPTAFYLCASSRARTGAYEQYFGPGTRLTVT.

About this clone itself: Other DNA sequences in this specimen translate into the identical CDR3. The chain uses TRBV7-8 and TRBJ1-5; 7 nucleotides match TRBD1. V gave up 5 bases and J gave up 4 bases; unmatched junction bases: 5. This CDR3 has 14 residues. Germline V gene sequence: CDR1 SGHVS, CDR2 FQNEAQ. CDR3 nucleotides: TGTGCCAGCAGCCCAGGGACAGTAAATCAGCCCCAGCATTTT. This sequence encodes CASSPGTVNQPQHF.

The chain combines TRBV7-6 with TRBJ2-7, with 8 nucleotides matching TRBD1. J was trimmed by 4 bases and V by 6 bases; bases with no gene match: 5. In germline, CDR1 is SGHVS, CDR2 FNYEAQ. This CDR3 comprises 13 residues. The chain's CDR3 is CASRSGQDYEQYF. CDR3 nucleotides: TGTGCCAGCAGGTCGGGACAGGATTACGAGCAGTACTTC.

This rearrangement joins TRBV19 to TRBJ1-2, with 9 nucleotides matching TRBD1. Germline V gene data show CDR1 as LNHDA and CDR2 as SQIVND (reference sequence). The trim removed 11 bases at V and 5 bases at J, leaving 6 bases unmatched. The CDR3 length is 12 residues. Here the CDR3 reads CAGSTGGYGYTF. The CDR3 DNA reads as TGTGCCGGATCGACAGGGGGTTATGGCTACACCTTC. The variable domain in full, with the rest retrieved from reference TRBV19 and TRBJ1-2, is DGGITQSPKYLFRKEGQNVTLSCEQNLNHDAMYWYRQDPGQGLRLIYYSQIVNDFQKGDIAEGYSVSREKKESFPLTVTSAQKNPTAFYLCAGSTGGYGYTFGSGTRLTVV.

V usage is TRBV19 and J usage is TRBJ1-5; D remains unclear. Germline V lookup: CDR1 LNHDA, CDR2 SQIVND (reference sequence). The CDR3 sequence is 12 residues long. V was cut by 11 bases and J by 2 bases, with 10 bases left in between. CDR3 loop: CAGRQGNQPQHF. The CDR3 bases are TGTGCCGGCCGTCAGGGCAATCAGCCCCAGCATTTT.

Worth noting for this clone: The junction does not match germline at one end; this may be a read error. V is TRBV27 and J is TRBJ2-1, with TRBD2 as a possible D gene (6 bases). In germline, CDR1 is MNHEY, CDR2 SMNVEV (reference sequence). The CDR3 covers 12 residues. The CDR3 protein is CTSRRGGNEQFF. The CDR3 DNA sequence: TGTACCAGCAGAAGGGGAGGCAATGAGCAGTTCTTC.

The chain recombines TRBV20-1 with TRBJ2-1, with D perhaps TRBD1 (6 bases). With 6 bases removed from V and 7 bases from J, the gap between germline ends came to 10 bases. Looked up from germline, CDR1 is DFQATT and CDR2 is SNEGSKA (reference sequence). This CDR3 contains 11 residues. CDR3 nucleotide sequence: TGCAGTGCCCATACAGGGAATGAGCAGTTCTTC. Protein sequence: CSAHTGNEQFF.

The rearrangement uses TRBV27 and TRBJ2-7; possible D gene TRBD2, 5 bases. Trimming cost V 2 bases and J 2 bases, with 10 bases left between them. The CDR3 has 14 residues. Germline V gene sequence: CDR1 MNHEY, CDR2 SMNVEV (reference sequence). CDR3 sequence reads: CASSLAAGAYEQYF. In nucleotides, the CDR3 is TGTGCCAGCAGTTTAGCCGCGGGCGCCTACGAGCAGTACTTC.

The chain joins TRBV7-2 to TRBJ1-5, with D possibly TRBD1 on 5 matching bases. Germline CDR1 is SGHTA and CDR2 is FQGNSA. This CDR3 is built from 14 residues. Between the trimmed V and J ends, which lost 2 bases and 4 bases, there was a span of 9 bases. The CDR3 region is CASSLPGLNQPQHF. CDR3 coding DNA: TGTGCCAGCAGCTTACCAGGGCTTAATCAGCCCCAGCATTTT.

The chain employs TRBV28 and TRBJ2-1, with 7 bases fitting TRBD1. J lost 8 bases, V lost 5 bases, and 6 bases had no gene match. The CDR3 contains 13 residues. Germline V gene data show CDR1 as MDHEN and CDR2 as SYDVKM. As DNA, the CDR3 is TGTGCCAGCAGTCGACAGGGTTCCTATGAGCAGTTCTTC. Residues: CASSRQGSYEQFF.

The V and J genes are TRBV7-2 and TRBJ1-4, with no clear D. The V end was cut by 5 bases, the J end by 12 bases, with 22 bases between. The CDR3 is 15 amino acids. Germline V lookup: CDR1 SGHTA, CDR2 FQGNSA. The CDR3 here is CASSSGRSAREELFF. Written as DNA, the CDR3 is TGTGCCAGCAGCAGTGGGCGCAGCGCGCGGGAGGAACTGTTTTTT.

The chain couples TRBV14 to TRBJ1-1; 9 positions match TRBD1. The CDR3 sequence is 14 residues long. Germline-derived CDR1 and CDR2 are SGHDN and FVKESK. V was clipped by 2 bases and J by 5 bases; unmatched bases: 3. The CDR3 reads CASSQMTGGTEAFF. The CDR3 nucleotides read TGTGCCAGCAGCCAAATGACAGGGGGGACTGAAGCTTTCTTT.

The rearrangement uses TRBV15 and TRBJ1-1; the match to TRBD1 covers 7 bases. V shed 3 bases and J 2 bases; nucleotides not matched to a gene: 6. The CDR3 runs to 15 residues. Germline CDR1 and CDR2: LNHNV and YYDKDF (reference sequence). This CDR3 is CATSRVGTVNTEAFF. The CDR3 DNA follows: TGTGCCACCAGCAGGGTTGGGACAGTTAACACTGAAGCTTTCTTT.

The chain combines TRBV7-8 with TRBJ2-1, with 13 bases aligning to TRBD2. The CDR3 sequence is 20 residues long. Trimming took 2 bases from V and 10 from J; bases not matched to a gene: 20. CDR1 SGHVS and CDR2 FQNEAQ come from the germline V gene. This chain's CDR3 is CASSLLNEWGRGLAGWEQFF. In DNA form, the CDR3 reads TGTGCCAGCAGCTTACTGAATGAATGGGGTCGGGGACTAGCGGGGTGGGAGCAGTTCTTC.

The rearrangement uses TRBV12-5 and TRBJ2-1; 12 bases are shared with TRBD2. This CDR3 is built from 14 residues. The germline CDR1 and CDR2 sequences are LGHNT and FRNRAP. V dropped 6 bases and J dropped 7; count of bases not matched to a gene: 4. This CDR3 reads CASGLGLAGNEQFF. CDR3 in DNA: TGTGCTAGTGGGCTAGGACTAGCGGGGAATGAGCAGTTCTTC. The full variable domain, in which reference TRBV12-5 and TRBJ2-1 provide the parts outside the CDR3, is DARVTQTPRHKVTEMGQEVTMRCQPILGHNTVFWYRQTMMQGLELLAYFRNRAPLDDSGMPKDRFSAEMPDATLATLKIQPSEPRDSAVYFCASGLGLAGNEQFFGPGTRLTVL.